This T cell receptor beta chain is drawn from a study of OX40 agonist ivuxolimab in advanced cancers. Autoimmune disease history or systemic immunosuppression excluded patients. Measured with immunoSEQ multiplex PCR; TCRdb has only the in-frame clones, and not every one. The sample yields tens of thousands of clones, about 89% seen once. Concerning this clone itself: Its antigen is currently unknown.

The CDR3 has 15 residues. The germline gives CDR1 LNHDA, CDR2 SQIVND (reference sequence). Trimming took 6 bases from V and 4 from J, leaving 19 bases between them. General study results and limits: Average numbers of expanded clones were greater in CD8+ T cells than in CD4+. Clonal expansion was seen in CD4+ and CD8+ blood T cells by week 6 at 0.1 to 3.0 mg/kg.

The sequence was obtained from an adult with an advanced solid tumor such as melanoma, head and neck, liver or kidney cancer. This material consisted of CD4+ or CD8+ T cells sorted from blood, taken in a trial of the OX40 agonist ivuxolimab. This rearrangement joins TRBV19 to TRBJ2-7; a possible D gene is TRBD1 (5 bases). CDR3 nucleotides: TGTGCCAGTAGCCCTCGAGAAGGGGCGCAGTACGAGCAGTACTTC. Amino acid sequence: CASSPREGAQYEQYF.